This entry concerns a single TCR beta chain. The antigen this receptor binds is unknown. Nothing much larger sits one base from this clone, and base qualities are not available. The sample is drawn from a study of blood T cell repertoires in COVID-19 (dated by TCRdb to between 2020 and 2021). With respect to the entire study: Samples covering the acute and convalescent phases of COVID-19 were provided by collaborators in the United States, Italy and Spain. The samples were drawn from the first 160 participants of the ongoing ImmuneRACE study and from 1,254 subjects provided by 6 global collaborators. Where available, HLA class I and class II types were taken from metadata supplied by the sample provider and were not determined by assay-based typing. A de-identified subject ID, COVID-19 status, age in years and sex were almost always included in the sample metadata. The repertoires were made available in a free public database intended to serve as a resource for research on the immune response to SARS-CoV-2. The material from the prospective study consisted of cDNA or gDNA derived from T cells, B-cell-depleted T cells, or PBMCs. The dataset comprised deeply sampled blood TCRbeta repertoires from subjects exposed to, actively infected with, or recovered from COVID-19. Overall study outcomes, separate from this receptor: Clinical and demographic metadata were provided uncurated, with the amount varying by source and participant.

Enrolling through a virtual design, the prospective study's participants ranged in age from roughly 18 to 89 years and lived across about two dozen United States geographic areas. To assign participants to cohorts, the prospective study relied on clinical history that participants themselves reported in a screening survey and a study questionnaire. For ImmuneRACE Cohort 3, a participant was defined as recovered based on two consecutive negative NP/OP PCR tests, clearance by a healthcare professional, or resolution of symptoms. In the prospective study, whole blood, serum and a nasopharyngeal or oropharyngeal swab were collected from each participant by mobile phlebotomists. Participants in the prospective study had the option to provide additional blood draws and questionnaires over a roughly 2-month period. Prospective study blood samples were shipped either frozen or at room temperature before DNA extraction.

TCRbeta CDR3 regions were amplified from genomic DNA using the immunoSEQ Assay, a bias-controlled multiplex PCR. On the authors' methods: The number of nucleated cells in each sample was estimated by amplification of reference gene primers within the assay. Sequence reads were collapsed and filtered to measure the absolute abundance of every unique TCRbeta CDR3 rearrangement. For each sample, productive Simpson clonality was calculated by taking the square root of Simpson's diversity index across productive rearrangements. TCRdb's version of the immuneACCESS table is confined to in-frame rearrangements and falls short of the full clone set. An unresolved V gene accounts for under half of the shortfall where checked; the remainder is of unknown origin. D and trimming were read from the DNA, whereas the V and J calls and clone size are those reported in that table. For this sample there are around 200,000 clones; approximately 85% appear just once. The leading ten clones occupy 6.2% of the sample.

The germline V gene encodes CDR1 SEHNR and CDR2 FQNEAQ (reference sequence). Compared with germline, V lacks 11 bases and J lacks 4 bases; bases without a gene match: 7. The CDR3 contains 13 residues, cysteine and phenylalanine counted. Just the 39-base CDR3 DNA is kept, in frame starting at base 1. Specimen: PBMCs or T cells enriched from blood (not recorded which). Here the chain combines TRBV7-9 and TRBJ1-4; 7 middle bases align to TRBD1. This clonotype was sampled from a man between 35 and 55 years old who had recovered from COVID-19. The nucleotide sequence reads TGTGCCTGTCGCAGGGGGGATAATGAAAAACTGTTTTTT. Its amino acids are CACRRGDNEKLFF.